This TCR beta chain was found in a study of blood T cell repertoires in COVID-19. The wider study: Sites across the United States, Italy and Spain contributed samples from acute and convalescent COVID-19. PBMCs, B-cell-depleted T cells, or T cells provided the cDNA or gDNA that made up the material.

Using immunoSEQ multiplex PCR, the repertoire was profiled, and TCRdb retains in-frame clones only, with some absent. The sample has about 170,000 clones; 84% are singletons. In Seattle, patients joined the study during active infection and were tracked longitudinally. Germline-derived CDR1 and CDR2 are SGHRS and YFSETQ. Trimming removed 1 base from V and 5 bases from J; junction bases left unmatched: 5. The CDR3 totals 15 residues. The chain has TRBV5-1 and TRBJ2-2; 7 nucleotides line up with TRBD1. This TCR was sampled from an elderly woman with COVID-19, enrolled during active disease. Sequenced: peripheral blood. CDR3 bases: TGCGCCAGCAGCTTGACCGCAGGGGGAACCGGGGAGCTGTTTTTT. Translated, it gives CASSLTAGGTGELFF.